Detailed here is one TCR beta chain. Its cognate antigen is unknown. The CDR3 is made up of 10 amino acids. Germline V gene lookup returns CDR1 DFQATT and CDR2 SNEGSKA (reference sequence). V shed 8 bases, J shed 12 bases, and the junction held 10 bases outside the gene matches. The data are from a study of T cells in Graves' hyperthyroidism and ophthalmopathy. Points from the study as a whole: The model anticipated ophthalmopathy a median about six months pre-onset.

Amplification of TCR beta CDR3 regions used RNA as the template. The HTBI set primed first-round TCR CDR3 RT-PCR. MiXCR, run by TCRdb on the multiplex PCR reads, gives a single entry per CDR3 protein. The sample has roughly 500,000 distinct CDR3 sequences, 46% seen once; the top ten hold roughly 19%. The gene calls are TRBV20-1 and TRBJ2-7, with TRBD2 matching over 7 bases. The sequenced sample consisted of peripheral blood or thyroid tissue (not recorded which). The receptor's source is an adult woman with Graves' disease, either hyperthyroidism or ophthalmopathy (not recorded which). This CDR3 is CSLEGTIPYF. CDR3 bases: TGCAGTTTAGAAGGGACTATTCCGTACTTC.